The entry that follows covers one T cell receptor (beta chain) sequence. Its antigen is not known. In the PCR, 60 Vbeta and 13 Jbeta primers were used. Data came from immunoSEQ multiplex PCR; TCRdb stores just in-frame clones and leaves some out. The sample records roughly 120,000 clones, around 79% being singletons. This entry is derived from a study of cytomegalovirus exposure and HLA in healthy donors. General study results and limits: Most of the TCR beta V segments (in an earlier analysis) were productive either about 87% or about 30% of the time. A later analysis reported that several of the most significant clusters appeared to be linked to common viral pathogens, among them Epstein-Barr virus. Reports indicate that TCR beta sequences accurately predicted the HLA-A and HLA-B alleles of most subjects.

The study sampled nominally healthy donors, though unrecorded immune exposures were likely. This clonotype was obtained from a woman between 18 and 29 years old in good health and CMV-seronegative. Sequenced sample: PBMCs.

The CDR3 DNA sequence: TGTGCCAGCAGTCGTATAGGTGGCGGGGGAGGGGGCTACGAGCAGTACTTC. Encoded protein: CASSRIGGGGGGYEQYF. This chain links TRBV5-4 with TRBJ2-7, with a weak D call TRBD2 (7 bases). Per germline, CDR1 SGHNT and CDR2 YYREEE (reference sequence). The V and J ends lost 5 bases and 3 bases respectively, with 24 bases between them. The CDR3 length is 17 residues.